This TCR beta chain was identified during a study of T cells after yellow fever vaccination. Study information: Investigators sorted EM, EMRA, CM and Tscm memory subsets, relying on CD3, CD45RA, CCR7 and CD95.

TCRdb ran MiXCR on the 5' RACE reads and lists one entry per CDR3 protein. Of approximately 32,000 distinct CDR3 sequences in the sample, about 6.6% were seen once. CDR3 length: 15 amino acids. The trim removed 6 bases at V and 3 bases at J, leaving 9 bases unmatched. CDR1 SGDLS and CDR2 YYNGEE come from the germline V gene. General study findings and limits: FACS-sorted repertoires could contain abundant clonotypes contaminating from the bulk population. Within the sorted memory subsets, almost all vaccine-responding clonotypes could not be detected on day 0.

This receptor was taken from a young man who received the YFV17D yellow fever vaccine. The rearrangement uses TRBV9 and TRBJ2-3, with 8 bases aligning to TRBD2. Sample: PBMCs, either bulk or a sorted T-cell subset (CD4+, CD8+, memory, or dextramer-sorted; not recorded which), taken on the day of the first yellow fever vaccination. The CDR3 nucleotides are TGTGCCAGCAACCCCGGGACTAGGTGGACAGATACGCAGTATTTT. It codes for CASNPGTRWTDTQYF.